This section outlines one T cell receptor beta chain sequence together with its context. Antigen unknown. The sample is drawn from a study of T-cell memory formation after mild COVID-19. Regarding the study as a whole: The main location of contracting CD4+ clones was CM and EM, and that of contracting CD8+ clones was EMRA.

The 5'RACE method, run with constant-segment primers, produced TCR alpha and TCR beta cDNA libraries (carrying sample barcodes and UMIs). TCRdb redid the calling of the 5' RACE reads with MiXCR, one entry per CDR3 protein. This table holds a few hundred thousand distinct CDR3 sequences, 15% to 20% found once. With 5 bases clipped from V and 2 bases from J, the junction kept 2 bases outside the gene matches. This CDR3 comprises 14 residues. Per the germline V gene, CDR1 is SEHNR and CDR2 is FQNEAQ (reference sequence). Sequencing was done on a sample of PBMCs or a T cell subset sorted from them (not recorded which). This chain links TRBV7-9 with TRBJ2-5; 10 bases are shared with TRBD2. This clonotype was obtained from a young man who had mild COVID-19 (a few samples of this study predate the infection). Cell type and time point are not known. The CDR3 protein is CASSGAGGQETQYF. CDR3 DNA sequence: TGTGCCAGCAGCGGAGCGGGGGGGCAAGAGACCCAGTACTTC.